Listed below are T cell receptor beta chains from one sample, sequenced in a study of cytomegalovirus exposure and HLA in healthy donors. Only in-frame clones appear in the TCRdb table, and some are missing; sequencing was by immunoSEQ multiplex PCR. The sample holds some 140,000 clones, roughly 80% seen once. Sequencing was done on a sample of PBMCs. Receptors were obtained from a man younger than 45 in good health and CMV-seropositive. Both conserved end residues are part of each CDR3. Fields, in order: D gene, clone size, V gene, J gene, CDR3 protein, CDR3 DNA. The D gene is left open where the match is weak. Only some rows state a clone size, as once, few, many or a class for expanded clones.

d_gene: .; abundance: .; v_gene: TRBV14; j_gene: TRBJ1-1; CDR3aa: CASSHQGMNTEAFF; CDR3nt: TGTGCCAGCAGCCACCAGGGCATGAACACTGAAGCTTTCTTT
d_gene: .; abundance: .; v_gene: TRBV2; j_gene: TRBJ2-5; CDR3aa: CASREGGETQYF; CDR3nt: TGTGCCAGCAGGGAGGGCGGGGAGACCCAGTACTTC
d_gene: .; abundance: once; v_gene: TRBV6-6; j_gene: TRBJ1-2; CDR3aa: CASTPPGQNNYGYTF; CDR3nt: TGTGCCAGCACTCCTCCCGGACAGAATAACTATGGCTACACCTTC
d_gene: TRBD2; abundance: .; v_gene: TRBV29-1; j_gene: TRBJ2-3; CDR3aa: CSVITHGLAGAPDTQYF; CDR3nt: TGCAGCGTTATTACTCACGGACTAGCGGGAGCCCCAGATACGCAGTATTTT
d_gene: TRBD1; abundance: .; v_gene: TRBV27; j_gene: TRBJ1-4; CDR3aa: CASSLVWTGGREKLFF; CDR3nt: TGTGCCAGCAGTTTGGTGTGGACAGGGGGAAGGGAAAAACTGTTTTTT
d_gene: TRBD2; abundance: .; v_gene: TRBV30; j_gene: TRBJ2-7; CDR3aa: CAWETSGVSYEQYF; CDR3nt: TGTGCCTGGGAGACTAGCGGGGTTTCCTACGAGCAGTACTTC
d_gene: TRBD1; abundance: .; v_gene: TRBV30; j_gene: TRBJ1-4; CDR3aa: CAWLRQGNNEKLFF; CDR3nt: TGTGCCTGGCTCCGACAGGGGAATAATGAAAAACTGTTTTTT
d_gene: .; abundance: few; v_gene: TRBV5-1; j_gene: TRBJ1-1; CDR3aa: CASSLGDRRNTEAFF; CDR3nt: TGCGCCAGCAGCTTGGGCGACAGGAGGAACACTGAAGCTTTCTTT
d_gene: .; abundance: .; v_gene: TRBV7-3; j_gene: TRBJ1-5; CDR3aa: CASSLSLNQPQHF; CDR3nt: TGTGCCAGCAGCTTAAGTCTGAATCAGCCCCAGCATTTT
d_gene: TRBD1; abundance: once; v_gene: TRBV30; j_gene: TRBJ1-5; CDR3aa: CATEGQGGNQPQHF; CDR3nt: TGTGCCACAGAGGGACAGGGAGGCAATCAGCCCCAGCATTTT
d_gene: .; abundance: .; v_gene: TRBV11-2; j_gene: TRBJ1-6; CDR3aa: CASSQFPTGDNSPLHF; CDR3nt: TGTGCCAGCAGCCAGTTTCCGACAGGAGATAATTCACCCCTCCACTTT
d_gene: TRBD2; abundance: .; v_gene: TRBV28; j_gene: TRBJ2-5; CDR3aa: CASRTGGGLGKTQYF; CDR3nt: TGTGCCAGCCGGACGGGGGGGGGTCTGGGGAAGACCCAGTACTTC
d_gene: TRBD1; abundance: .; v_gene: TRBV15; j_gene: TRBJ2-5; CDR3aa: CATSTNDRVKTQYF; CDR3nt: TGTGCCACCAGCACCAACGACAGGGTAAAGACCCAGTACTTC
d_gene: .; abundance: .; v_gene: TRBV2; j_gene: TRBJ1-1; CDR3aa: CASSRQWNTEAFF; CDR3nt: TGTGCCAGCAGTAGACAGTGGAACACTGAAGCTTTCTTT
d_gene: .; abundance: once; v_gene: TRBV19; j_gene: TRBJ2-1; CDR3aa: CASSLSTRSSYNEQFF; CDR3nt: TGTGCCAGTAGTCTATCGACTAGGAGCTCCTACAATGAGCAGTTCTTC
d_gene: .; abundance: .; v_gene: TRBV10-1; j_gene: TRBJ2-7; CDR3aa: CASSESPGYEQYF; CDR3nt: TGCGCTAGCAGTGAGTCCCCGGGCTACGAGCAGTACTTC
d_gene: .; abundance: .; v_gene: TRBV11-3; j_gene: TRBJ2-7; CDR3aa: CASSRTQGSYEQYF; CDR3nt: TGTGCCAGCAGTCGAACGCAGGGCTCCTACGAGCAGTACTTC
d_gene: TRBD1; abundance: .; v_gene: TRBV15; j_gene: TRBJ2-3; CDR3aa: CATSRKDRGSDTQYF; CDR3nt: TGTGCCACCAGCAGGAAGGACAGGGGGAGTGATACGCAGTATTTT
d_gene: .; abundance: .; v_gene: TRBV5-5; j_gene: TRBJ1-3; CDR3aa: CASSFTSLLSSGNTIYF; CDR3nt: TGTGCCAGCAGCTTTACGAGTTTGCTTTCCTCGGGAAACACCATATATTTT
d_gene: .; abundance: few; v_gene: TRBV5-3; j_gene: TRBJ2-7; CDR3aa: CARSLGGTHYEQYF; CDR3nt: TGTGCCAGAAGCTTGGGTGGGACACACTACGAGCAGTACTTC
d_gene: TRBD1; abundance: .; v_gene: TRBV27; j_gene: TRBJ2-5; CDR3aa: CASSFVRDRGQETQYF; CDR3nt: TGTGCCAGCAGTTTTGTCCGGGACAGGGGGCAAGAGACCCAGTACTTC
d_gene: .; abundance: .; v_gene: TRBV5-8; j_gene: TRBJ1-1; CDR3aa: CASSSISTEAFF; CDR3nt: TGTGCCAGCAGCTCCATCAGCACTGAAGCTTTCTTT
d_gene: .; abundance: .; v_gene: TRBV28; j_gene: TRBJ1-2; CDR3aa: CASSLWTEINYGYTF; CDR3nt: TGTGCCAGCAGTTTATGGACAGAGATTAACTATGGCTACACCTTC
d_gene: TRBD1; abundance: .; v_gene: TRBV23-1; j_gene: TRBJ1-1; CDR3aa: CASSQPGQGNTEAFF; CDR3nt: TGCGCCAGCAGTCAACCGGGACAGGGGAACACTGAAGCTTTCTTT
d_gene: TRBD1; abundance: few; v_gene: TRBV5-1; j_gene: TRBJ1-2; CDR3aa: CASSLDRGSYTF; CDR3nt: TGCGCCAGCAGCTTGGACAGGGGTAGCTACACCTTC
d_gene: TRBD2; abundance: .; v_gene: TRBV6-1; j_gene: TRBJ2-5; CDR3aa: CASSLLAAGGETQYF; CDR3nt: TGTGCCAGCAGTCTGCTAGCGGCGGGTGGAGAGACCCAGTACTTC
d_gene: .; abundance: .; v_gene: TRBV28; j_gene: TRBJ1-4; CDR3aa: CASNLPTNEKLFF; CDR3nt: TGTGCCAGCAATCTCCCAACTAATGAAAAACTGTTTTTT
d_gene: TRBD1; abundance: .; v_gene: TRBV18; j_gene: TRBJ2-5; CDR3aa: CASSPPPGTGFQETQYF; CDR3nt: TGTGCCAGCTCGCCACCCCCTGGGACAGGGTTTCAAGAGACCCAGTACTTC
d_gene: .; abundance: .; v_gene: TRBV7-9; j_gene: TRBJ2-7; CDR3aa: CASAGGVGEQYF; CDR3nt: TGTGCCAGCGCGGGCGGGGTTGGAGAGCAGTACTTC
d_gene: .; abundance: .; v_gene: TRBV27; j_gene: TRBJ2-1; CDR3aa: CASSLPESYNEQFF; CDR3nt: TGTGCCAGCAGTTTGCCCGAGAGTTACAATGAGCAGTTCTTC
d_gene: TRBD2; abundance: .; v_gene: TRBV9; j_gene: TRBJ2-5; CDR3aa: CASSGGLAVETQYF; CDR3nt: TGTGCCAGCAGCGGGGGACTAGCAGTAGAGACCCAGTACTTC
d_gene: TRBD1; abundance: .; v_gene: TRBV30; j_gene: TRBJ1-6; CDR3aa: CAWSVGQGSNSPLHF; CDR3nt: TGTGCCTGGAGTGTTGGACAGGGTTCTAATTCACCCCTCCACTTT
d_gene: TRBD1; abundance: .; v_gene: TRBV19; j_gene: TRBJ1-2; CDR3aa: CASRDRQGTGYGYTF; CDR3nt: TGTGCCAGTAGGGATCGACAGGGCACAGGGTATGGCTACACCTTC
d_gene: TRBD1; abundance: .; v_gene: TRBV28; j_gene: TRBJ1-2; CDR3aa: CASSFRGQGYYGYTF; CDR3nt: TGTGCCAGCAGTTTCCGTGGACAGGGGTATTATGGCTACACCTTC
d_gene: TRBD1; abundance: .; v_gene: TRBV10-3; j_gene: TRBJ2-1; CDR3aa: CAIERGPTYNEQFF; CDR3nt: TGTGCCATCGAAAGGGGGCCAACCTACAATGAGCAGTTCTTC
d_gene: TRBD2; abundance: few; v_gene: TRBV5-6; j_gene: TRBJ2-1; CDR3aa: CATTSGITNEQFF; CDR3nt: TGTGCCACAACTAGCGGGATTACAAATGAGCAGTTCTTC
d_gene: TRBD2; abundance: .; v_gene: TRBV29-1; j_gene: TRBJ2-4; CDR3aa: CSVWTSGLAKNIQYF; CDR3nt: TGCAGCGTGTGGACTAGCGGTCTAGCCAAAAACATTCAGTACTTC
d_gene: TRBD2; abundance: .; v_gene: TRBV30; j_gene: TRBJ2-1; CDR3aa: CAWSGGGGLFNEQFF; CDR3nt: TGTGCCTGGAGTGGGGGCGGGGGGCTTTTCAATGAGCAGTTCTTC
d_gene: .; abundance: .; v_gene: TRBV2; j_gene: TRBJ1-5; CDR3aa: CASSPGKRDQPQHF; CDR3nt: TGTGCCAGCAGTCCAGGGAAAAGGGATCAGCCCCAGCATTTT
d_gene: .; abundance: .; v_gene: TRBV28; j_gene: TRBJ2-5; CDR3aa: CASNTLQGQETQYF; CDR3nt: TGTGCCAGCAACACTTTACAGGGCCAAGAGACCCAGTACTTC
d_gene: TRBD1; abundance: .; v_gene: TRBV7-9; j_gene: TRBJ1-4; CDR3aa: CASSPGQGAGGEKLFF; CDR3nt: TGTGCCAGCAGCCCCGGACAGGGGGCTGGAGGTGAAAAACTGTTTTTT
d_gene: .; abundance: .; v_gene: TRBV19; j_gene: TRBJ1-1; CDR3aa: CASSIASNTEAFF; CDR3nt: TGTGCCAGTAGTATAGCCAGTAACACTGAAGCTTTCTTT
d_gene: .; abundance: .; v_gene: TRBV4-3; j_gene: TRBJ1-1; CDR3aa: CASSQDWGGNTEAFF; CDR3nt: TGCGCCAGCAGCCAAGATTGGGGGGGTAACACTGAAGCTTTCTTT
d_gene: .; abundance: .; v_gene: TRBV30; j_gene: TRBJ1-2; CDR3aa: CAWSATTRYGYTF; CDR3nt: TGTGCCTGGAGTGCTACTACGAGATATGGCTACACCTTC
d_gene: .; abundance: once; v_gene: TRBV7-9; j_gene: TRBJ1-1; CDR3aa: CASSLVREEAFF; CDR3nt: TGTGCCAGCAGCTTAGTCCGGGAGGAAGCTTTCTTT
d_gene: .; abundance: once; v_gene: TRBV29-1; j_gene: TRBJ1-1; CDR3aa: CSVEDGGLEAFF; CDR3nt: TGCAGCGTTGAAGATGGGGGCCTGGAAGCTTTCTTT
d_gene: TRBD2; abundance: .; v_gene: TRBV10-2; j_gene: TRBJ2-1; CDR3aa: CASSETPLAGSSYNEQFF; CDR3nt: TGCGCCAGCAGTGAGACCCCCCTAGCGGGCAGCTCCTACAATGAGCAGTTCTTC
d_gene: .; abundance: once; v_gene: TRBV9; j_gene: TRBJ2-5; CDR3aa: CASSVDRETQYF; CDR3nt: TGTGCCAGCAGCGTAGATCGGGAGACCCAGTACTTC
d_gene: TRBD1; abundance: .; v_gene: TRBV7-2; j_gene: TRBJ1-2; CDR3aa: CASSGTASGYTF; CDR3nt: TGTGCCAGCAGCGGGACAGCTAGCGGCTACACCTTC
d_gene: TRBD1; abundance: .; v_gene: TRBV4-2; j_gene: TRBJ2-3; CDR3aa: CASSPLYQGAGADTQYF; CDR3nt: TGTGCCAGCAGCCCCCTATACCAGGGGGCAGGGGCAGATACGCAGTATTTT
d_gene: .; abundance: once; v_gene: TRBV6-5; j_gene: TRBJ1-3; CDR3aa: CASRARAGNTIYF; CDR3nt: TGTGCCAGCAGGGCCAGGGCTGGAAACACCATATATTTT
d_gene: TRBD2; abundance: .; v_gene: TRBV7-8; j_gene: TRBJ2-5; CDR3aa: CASSPGLAGGSETQYF; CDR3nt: TGTGCCAGCAGCCCCGGACTAGCGGGAGGGTCGGAGACCCAGTACTTC
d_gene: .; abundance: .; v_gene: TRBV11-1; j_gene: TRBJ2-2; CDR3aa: CASSQPRGNTGELFF; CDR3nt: TGTGCCAGCAGCCAGCCGCGCGGGAACACCGGGGAGCTGTTTTTT